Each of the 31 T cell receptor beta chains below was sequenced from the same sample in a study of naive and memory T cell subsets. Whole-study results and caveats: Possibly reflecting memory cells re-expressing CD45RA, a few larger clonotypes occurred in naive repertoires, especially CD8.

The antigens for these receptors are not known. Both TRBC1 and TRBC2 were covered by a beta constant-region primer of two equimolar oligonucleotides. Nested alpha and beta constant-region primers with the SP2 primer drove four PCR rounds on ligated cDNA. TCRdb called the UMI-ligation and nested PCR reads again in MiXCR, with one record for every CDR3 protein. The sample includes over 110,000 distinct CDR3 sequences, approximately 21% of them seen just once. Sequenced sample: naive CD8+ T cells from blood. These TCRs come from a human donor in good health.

The CDR3 DNA reads as TGCAGTGCTAGAGATCTGGGCGGAGGGAACTACAATGAGCAGTTCTTC. Translating gives CSARDLGGGNYNEQFF. This chain uses TRBV20-1 with TRBJ2-1; possibly TRBD2 for D (6 bases). Germline V gives CDR1 DFQATT, CDR2 SNEGSKA (reference sequence). V shed 0 bases and J shed 3 bases, with 15 bases lying between them. The CDR3 totals 16 residues.

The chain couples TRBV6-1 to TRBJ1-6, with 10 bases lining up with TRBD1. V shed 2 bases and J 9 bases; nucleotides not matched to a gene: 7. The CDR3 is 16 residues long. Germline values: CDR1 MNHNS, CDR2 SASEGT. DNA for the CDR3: TGTGCCAGCAGTGAATTTTGGGACAGGGGTGGTTCACCCCTCCACTTT. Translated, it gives CASSEFWDRGGSPLHF.

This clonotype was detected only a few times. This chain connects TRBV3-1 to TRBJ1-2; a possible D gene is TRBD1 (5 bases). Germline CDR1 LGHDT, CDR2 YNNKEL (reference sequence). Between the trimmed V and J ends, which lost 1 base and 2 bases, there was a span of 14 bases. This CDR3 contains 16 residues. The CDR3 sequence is CASSQVGQGLNYGYTF. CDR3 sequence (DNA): TGTGCCAGCAGCCAAGTAGGGCAGGGACTAAACTATGGCTACACCTTC.

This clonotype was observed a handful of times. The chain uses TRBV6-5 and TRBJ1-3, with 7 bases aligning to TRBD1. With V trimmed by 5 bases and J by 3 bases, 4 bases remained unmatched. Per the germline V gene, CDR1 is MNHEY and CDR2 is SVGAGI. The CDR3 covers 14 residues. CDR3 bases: TGTGCCAGCAGTCCAGGGGGAGATGGAAACACCATATATTTT. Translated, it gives CASSPGGDGNTIYF.

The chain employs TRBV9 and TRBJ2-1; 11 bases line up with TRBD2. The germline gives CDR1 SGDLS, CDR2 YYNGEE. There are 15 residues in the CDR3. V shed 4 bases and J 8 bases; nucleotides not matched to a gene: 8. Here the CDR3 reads CASSITSGSSYEQFF. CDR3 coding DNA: TGTGCCAGCAGCATCACTAGCGGGAGTAGCTATGAGCAGTTCTTC. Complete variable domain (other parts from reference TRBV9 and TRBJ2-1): DSGVTQTPKHLITATGQRVTLRCSPRSGDLSVYWYQQSLDQGLQFLIQYYNGEERAKGNILERFSAQQFPDLHSELNLSSLELGDSALYFCASSITSGSSYEQFFGPGTRLTVL.

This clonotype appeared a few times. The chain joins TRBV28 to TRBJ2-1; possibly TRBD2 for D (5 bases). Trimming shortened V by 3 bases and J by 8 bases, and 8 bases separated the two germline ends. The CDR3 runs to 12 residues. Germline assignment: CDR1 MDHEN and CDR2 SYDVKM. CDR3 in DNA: TGTGCCAGCAGTTTTCGCGGGTATGAGCAGTTCTTC. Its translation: CASSFRGYEQFF.

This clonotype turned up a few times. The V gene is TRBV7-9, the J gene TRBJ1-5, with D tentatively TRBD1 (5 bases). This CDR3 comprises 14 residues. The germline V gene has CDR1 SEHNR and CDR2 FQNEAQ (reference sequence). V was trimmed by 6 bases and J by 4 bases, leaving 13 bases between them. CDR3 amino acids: CASSLTGANQPQHF. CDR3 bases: TGTGCCAGCAGTTTGACTGGGGCGAATCAGCCCCAGCATTTT.

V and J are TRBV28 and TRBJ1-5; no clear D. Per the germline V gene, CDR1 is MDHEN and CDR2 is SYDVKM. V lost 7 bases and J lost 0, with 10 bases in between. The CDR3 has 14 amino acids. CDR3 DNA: TGTGCCAGCACCCCCCAGTATAGCAATCAGCCCCAGCATTTT. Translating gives CASTPQYSNQPQHF. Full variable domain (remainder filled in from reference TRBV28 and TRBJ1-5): DVKVTQSSRYLVKRTGEKVFLECVQDMDHENMFWYRQDPGLGLRLIYFSYDVKMKEKGDIPEGYSVSREKKERFSLILESASTNQTSMYLCASTPQYSNQPQHFGDGTRLSIL.

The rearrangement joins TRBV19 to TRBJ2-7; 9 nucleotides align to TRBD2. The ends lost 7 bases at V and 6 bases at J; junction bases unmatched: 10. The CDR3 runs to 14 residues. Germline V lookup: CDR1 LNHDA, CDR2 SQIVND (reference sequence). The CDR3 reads CASTPRAGGGEQYF. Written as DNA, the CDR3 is TGTGCCAGTACCCCCCGGGCGGGAGGGGGCGAGCAGTACTTC.

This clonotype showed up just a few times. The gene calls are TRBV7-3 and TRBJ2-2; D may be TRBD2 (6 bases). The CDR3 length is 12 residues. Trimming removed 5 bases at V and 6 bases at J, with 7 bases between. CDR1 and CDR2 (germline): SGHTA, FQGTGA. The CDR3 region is CASSRDSGELFF. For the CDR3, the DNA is TGTGCCAGCAGCCGGGACTCCGGGGAGCTGTTTTTT.

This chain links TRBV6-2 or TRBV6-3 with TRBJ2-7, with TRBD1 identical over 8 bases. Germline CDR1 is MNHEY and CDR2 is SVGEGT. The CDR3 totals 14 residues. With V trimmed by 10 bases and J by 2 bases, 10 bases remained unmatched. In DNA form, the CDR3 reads TGTGCCAACAACCCGGACAGGGAAGCCTACGAGCAGTACTTC. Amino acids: CANNPDREAYEQYF.

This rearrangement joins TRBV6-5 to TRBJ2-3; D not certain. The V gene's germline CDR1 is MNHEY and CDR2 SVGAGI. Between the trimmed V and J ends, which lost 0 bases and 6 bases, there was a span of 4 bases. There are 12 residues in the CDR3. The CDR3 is CASSYSGDTQYF. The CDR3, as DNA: TGTGCCAGCAGTTACTCTGGGGATACGCAGTATTTT.

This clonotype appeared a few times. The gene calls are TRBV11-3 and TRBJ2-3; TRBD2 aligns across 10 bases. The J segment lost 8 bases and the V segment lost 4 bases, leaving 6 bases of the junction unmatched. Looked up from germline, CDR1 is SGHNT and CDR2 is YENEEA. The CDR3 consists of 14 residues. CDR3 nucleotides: TGTGCCAGCAGCTCCTTAGCGGGAGGCGGTACGCAGTATTTT. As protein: CASSSLAGGGTQYF. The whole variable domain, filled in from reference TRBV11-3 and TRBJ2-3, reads EAGVVQSPRYKIIEKKQPVAFWCNPISGHNTLYWYLQNLGQGPELLIRYENEEAVDDSQLPKDRFSAERLKGVDSTLKIQPAELGDSAVYLCASSSLAGGGTQYFGPGTRLTVL.

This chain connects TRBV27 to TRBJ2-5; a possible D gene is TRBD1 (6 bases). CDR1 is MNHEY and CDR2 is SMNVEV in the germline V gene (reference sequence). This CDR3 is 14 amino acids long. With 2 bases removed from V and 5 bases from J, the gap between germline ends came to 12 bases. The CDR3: CASSLQGPDETQYF. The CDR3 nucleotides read TGTGCCAGCAGTTTACAGGGGCCCGATGAGACCCAGTACTTC.

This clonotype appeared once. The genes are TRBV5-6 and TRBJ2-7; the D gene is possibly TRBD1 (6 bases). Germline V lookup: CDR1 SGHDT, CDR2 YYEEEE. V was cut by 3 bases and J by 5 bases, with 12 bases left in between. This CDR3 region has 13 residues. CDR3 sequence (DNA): TGTGCCAGCAGCTCTGACAGGTCCAACGAGCAGTACTTC. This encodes CASSSDRSNEQYF.

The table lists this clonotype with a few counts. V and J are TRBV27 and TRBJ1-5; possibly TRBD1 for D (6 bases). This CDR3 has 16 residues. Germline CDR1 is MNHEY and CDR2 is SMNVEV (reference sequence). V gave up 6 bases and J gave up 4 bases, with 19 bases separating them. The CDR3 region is CASSFRGEPKNQPQHF. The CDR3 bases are TGTGCCAGCAGCTTTAGGGGGGAGCCGAAAAATCAGCCCCAGCATTTT.

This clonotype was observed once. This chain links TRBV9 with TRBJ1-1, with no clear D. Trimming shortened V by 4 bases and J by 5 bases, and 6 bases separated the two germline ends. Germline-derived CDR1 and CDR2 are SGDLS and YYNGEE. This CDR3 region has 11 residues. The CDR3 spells CASSSETEAFF. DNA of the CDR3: TGTGCCAGCAGCTCTGAAACTGAAGCTTTCTTT. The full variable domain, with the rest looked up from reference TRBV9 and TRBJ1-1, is DSGVTQTPKHLITATGQRVTLRCSPRSGDLSVYWYQQSLDQGLQFLIQYYNGEERAKGNILERFSAQQFPDLHSELNLSSLELGDSALYFCASSSETEAFFGQGTRLTVV.

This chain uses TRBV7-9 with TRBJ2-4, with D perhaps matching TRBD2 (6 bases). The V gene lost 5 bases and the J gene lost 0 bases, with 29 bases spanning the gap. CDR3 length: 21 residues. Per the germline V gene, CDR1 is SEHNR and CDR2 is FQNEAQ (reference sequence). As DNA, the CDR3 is TGTGCCAGCAGCCCTACCGTGCTGGCGGGACTCCCGTCGGCAGCCAAAAACATTCAGTACTTC. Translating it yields CASSPTVLAGLPSAAKNIQYF.

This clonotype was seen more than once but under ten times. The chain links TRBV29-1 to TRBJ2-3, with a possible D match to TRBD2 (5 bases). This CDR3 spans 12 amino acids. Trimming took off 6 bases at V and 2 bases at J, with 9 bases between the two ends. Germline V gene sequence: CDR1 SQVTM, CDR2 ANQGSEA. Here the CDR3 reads CSVGGYTDTQYF. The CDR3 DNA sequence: TGCAGCGTCGGCGGGTACACAGATACGCAGTATTTT.

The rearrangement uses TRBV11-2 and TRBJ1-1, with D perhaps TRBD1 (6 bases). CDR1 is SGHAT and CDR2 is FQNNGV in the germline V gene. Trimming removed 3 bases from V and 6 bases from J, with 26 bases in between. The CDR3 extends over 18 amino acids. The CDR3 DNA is TGTGCCAGCAGCTTGTTCTCTGACCGTGAGTGGGGGCGCGCTGAAGCTTTCTTT. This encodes CASSLFSDREWGRAEAFF. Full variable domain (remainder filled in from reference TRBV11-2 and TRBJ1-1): EAGVAQSPRYKIIEKRQSVAFWCNPISGHATLYWYQQILGQGPKLLIQFQNNGVVDDSQLPKDRFSAERLKGVDSTLKIQPAKLEDSAVYLCASSLFSDREWGRAEAFFGQGTRLTVV.

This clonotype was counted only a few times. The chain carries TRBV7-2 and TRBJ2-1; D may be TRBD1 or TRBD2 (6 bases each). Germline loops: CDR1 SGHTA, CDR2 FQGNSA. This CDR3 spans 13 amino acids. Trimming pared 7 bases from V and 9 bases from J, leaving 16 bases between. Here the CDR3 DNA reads TGTGCCAGCACCCTCCGGGGGCACGTTGAGCAGTTCTTC. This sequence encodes CASTLRGHVEQFF.

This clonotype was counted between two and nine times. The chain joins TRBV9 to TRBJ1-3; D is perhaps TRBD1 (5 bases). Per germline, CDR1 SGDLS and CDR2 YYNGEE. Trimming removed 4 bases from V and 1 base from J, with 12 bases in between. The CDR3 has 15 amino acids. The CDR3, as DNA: TGTGCCAGCAGCCCAGGGACGTCTTCTGGAAACACCATATATTTT. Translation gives CASSPGTSSGNTIYF. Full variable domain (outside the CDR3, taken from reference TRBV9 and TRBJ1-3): DSGVTQTPKHLITATGQRVTLRCSPRSGDLSVYWYQQSLDQGLQFLIQYYNGEERAKGNILERFSAQQFPDLHSELNLSSLELGDSALYFCASSPGTSSGNTIYFGEGSWLTVV.

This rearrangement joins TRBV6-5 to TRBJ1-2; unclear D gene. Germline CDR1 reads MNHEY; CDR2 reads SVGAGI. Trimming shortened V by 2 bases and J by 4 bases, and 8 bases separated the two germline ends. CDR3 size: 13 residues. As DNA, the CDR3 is TGTGCCAGCAGTTACGAGGGCTTCTATGGCTACACCTTC. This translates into CASSYEGFYGYTF.

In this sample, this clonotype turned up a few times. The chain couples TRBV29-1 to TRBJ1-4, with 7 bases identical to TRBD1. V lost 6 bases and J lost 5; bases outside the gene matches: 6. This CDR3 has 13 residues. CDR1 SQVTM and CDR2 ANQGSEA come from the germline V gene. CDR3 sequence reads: CSVGGQVNEKLFF. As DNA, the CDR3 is TGCAGCGTGGGTGGACAGGTGAATGAAAAACTGTTTTTT.

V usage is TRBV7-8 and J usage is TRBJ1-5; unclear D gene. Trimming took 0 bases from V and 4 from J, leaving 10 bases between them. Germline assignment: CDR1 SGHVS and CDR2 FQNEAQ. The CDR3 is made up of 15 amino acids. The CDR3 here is CASSLAMGRNQPQHF. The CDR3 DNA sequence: TGTGCCAGCAGCTTAGCGATGGGGAGGAATCAGCCCCAGCATTTT.

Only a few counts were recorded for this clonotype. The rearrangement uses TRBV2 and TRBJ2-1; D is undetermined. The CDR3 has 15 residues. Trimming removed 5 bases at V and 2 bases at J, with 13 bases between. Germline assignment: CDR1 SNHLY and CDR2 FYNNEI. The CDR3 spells CASSLSEAPYNEQFF. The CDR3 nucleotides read TGTGCCAGCAGTCTGAGCGAGGCACCCTACAATGAGCAGTTCTTC. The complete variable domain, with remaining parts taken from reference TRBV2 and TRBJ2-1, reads EPEVTQTPSHQVTQMGQEVILRCVPISNHLYFYWYRQILGQKVEFLVSFYNNEISEKSEIFDDQFSVERPDGSNFTLKIRSTKLEDSAMYFCASSLSEAPYNEQFFGPGTRLTVL.

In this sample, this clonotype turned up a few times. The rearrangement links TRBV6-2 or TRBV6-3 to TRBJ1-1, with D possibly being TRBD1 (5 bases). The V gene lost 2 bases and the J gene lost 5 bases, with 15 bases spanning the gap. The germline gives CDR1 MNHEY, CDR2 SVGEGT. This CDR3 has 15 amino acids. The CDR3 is CASSYEGSGITEAFF. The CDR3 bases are TGTGCCAGCAGTTACGAGGGATCAGGGATTACTGAAGCTTTCTTT.

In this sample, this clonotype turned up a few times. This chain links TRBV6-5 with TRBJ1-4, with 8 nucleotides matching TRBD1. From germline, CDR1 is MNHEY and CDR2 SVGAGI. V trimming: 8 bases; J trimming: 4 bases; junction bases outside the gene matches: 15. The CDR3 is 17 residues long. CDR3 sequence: CASSNRGERLINEKLFF. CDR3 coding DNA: TGTGCCAGCTCGAACAGGGGGGAAAGGCTTATTAATGAAAAACTGTTTTTT.

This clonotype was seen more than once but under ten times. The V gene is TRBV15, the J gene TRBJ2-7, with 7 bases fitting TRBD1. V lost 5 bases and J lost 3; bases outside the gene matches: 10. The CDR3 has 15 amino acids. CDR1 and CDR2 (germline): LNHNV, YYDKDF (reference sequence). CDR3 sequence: CATSADREVGYEQYF. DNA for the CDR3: TGTGCCACCAGCGCAGACAGGGAAGTCGGCTACGAGCAGTACTTC. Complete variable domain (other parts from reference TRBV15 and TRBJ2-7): DAMVIQNPRYQVTQFGKPVTLSCSQTLNHNVMYWYQQKSSQAPKLLFHYYDKDFNNEADTPDNFQSRRPNTSFCFLDIRSPGLGDTAMYLCATSADREVGYEQYFGPGTRLTVT.

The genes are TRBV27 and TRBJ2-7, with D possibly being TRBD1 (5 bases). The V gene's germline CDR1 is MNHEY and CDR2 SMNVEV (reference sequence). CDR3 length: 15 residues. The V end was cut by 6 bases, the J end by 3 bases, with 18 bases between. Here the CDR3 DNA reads TGTGCCAGCAGGCAGACAGTCTTGGTTAACTACGAGCAGTACTTC. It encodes CASRQTVLVNYEQYF.

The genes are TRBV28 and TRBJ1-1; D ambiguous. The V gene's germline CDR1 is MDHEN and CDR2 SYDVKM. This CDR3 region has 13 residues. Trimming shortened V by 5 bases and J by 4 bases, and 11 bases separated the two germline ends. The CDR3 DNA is TGTGCCAGCAGTCTGAACTGGGGCACTGAAGCTTTCTTT. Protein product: CASSLNWGTEAFF.